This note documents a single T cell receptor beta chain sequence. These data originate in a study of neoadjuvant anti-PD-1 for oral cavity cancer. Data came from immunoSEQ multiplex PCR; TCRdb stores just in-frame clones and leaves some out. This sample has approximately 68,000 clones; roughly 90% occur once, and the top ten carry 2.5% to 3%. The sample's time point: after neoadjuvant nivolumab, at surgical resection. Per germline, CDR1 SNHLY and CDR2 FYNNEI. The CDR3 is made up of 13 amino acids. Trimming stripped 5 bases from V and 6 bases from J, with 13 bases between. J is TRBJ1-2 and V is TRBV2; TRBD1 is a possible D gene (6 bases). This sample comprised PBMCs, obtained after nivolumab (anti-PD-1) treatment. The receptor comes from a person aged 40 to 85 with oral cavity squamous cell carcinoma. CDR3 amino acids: CASSFPGGDGYTF. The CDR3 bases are TGTGCCAGCAGTTTTCCTGGGGGCGATGGCTACACCTTC. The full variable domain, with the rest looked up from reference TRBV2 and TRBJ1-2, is EPEVTQTPSHQVTQMGQEVILRCVPISNHLYFYWYRQILGQKVEFLVSFYNNEISEKSEIFDDQFSVERPDGSNFTLKIRSTKLEDSAMYFCASSFPGGDGYTFGSGTRLTVV.